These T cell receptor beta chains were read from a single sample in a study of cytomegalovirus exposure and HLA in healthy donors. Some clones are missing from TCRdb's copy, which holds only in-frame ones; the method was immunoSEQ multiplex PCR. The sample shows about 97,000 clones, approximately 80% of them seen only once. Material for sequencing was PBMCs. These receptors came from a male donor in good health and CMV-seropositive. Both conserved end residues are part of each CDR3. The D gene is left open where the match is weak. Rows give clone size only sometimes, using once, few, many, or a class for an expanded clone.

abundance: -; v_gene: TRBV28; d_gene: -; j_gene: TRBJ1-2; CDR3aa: CASSLLPNYGYTF; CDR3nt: TGTGCCAGCAGTTTACTCCCCAACTATGGCTACACCTTC
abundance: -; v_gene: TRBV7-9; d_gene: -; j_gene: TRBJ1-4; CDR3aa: CASSLSRGEVNEKLFF; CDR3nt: TGTGCCAGCAGCTTAAGTCGGGGGGAAGTTAATGAAAAACTGTTTTTT
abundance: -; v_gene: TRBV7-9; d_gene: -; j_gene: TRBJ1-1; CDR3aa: CSSSPQNTEAFF; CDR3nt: TGTTCCAGCAGCCCACAGAACACTGAAGCTTTCTTT
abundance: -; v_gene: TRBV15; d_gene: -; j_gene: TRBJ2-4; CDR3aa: CATSRDLQWGHQYF; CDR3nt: TGTGCCACCAGCAGAGATCTCCAGTGGGGGCATCAGTACTTC
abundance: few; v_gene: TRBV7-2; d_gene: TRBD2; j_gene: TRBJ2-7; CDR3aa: CASSYGGSYEQYF; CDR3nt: TGTGCCAGCAGCTACGGGGGGTCCTACGAGCAGTACTTC
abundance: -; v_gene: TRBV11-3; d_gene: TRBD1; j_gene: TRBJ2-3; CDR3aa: CASSSGQGISDTQYF; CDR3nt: TGTGCCAGCAGCTCTGGACAGGGGATTTCAGATACGCAGTATTTT
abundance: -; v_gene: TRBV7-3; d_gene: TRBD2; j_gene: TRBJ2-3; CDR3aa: CASSLAGGYADTQYF; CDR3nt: TGTGCCAGCAGCTTAGCGGGAGGGTATGCAGATACGCAGTATTTT
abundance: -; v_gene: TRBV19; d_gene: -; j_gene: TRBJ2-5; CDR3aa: CASSFQSGPQETQYF; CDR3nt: TGTGCCAGTAGTTTTCAATCAGGGCCCCAAGAGACCCAGTACTTC
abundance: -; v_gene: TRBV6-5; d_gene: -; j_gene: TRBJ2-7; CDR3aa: CASSFGRTYEQYF; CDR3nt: TGTGCCAGCAGTTTTGGCAGAACCTACGAGCAGTACTTC
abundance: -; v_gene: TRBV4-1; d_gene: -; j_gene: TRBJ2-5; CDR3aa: CASSQGNSHLVETQYF; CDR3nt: TGCGCCAGCAGCCAAGGAAACAGCCACCTGGTAGAGACCCAGTACTTC
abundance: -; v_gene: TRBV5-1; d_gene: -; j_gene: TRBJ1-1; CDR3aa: CASTAFHRGGTEAFF; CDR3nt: TGCGCCAGCACGGCCTTTCACCGGGGAGGGACTGAAGCTTTCTTT
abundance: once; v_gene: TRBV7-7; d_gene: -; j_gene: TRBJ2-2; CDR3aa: CASSLRLEGGELFF; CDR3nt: TGTGCTAGCAGCCTCCGGTTGGAGGGAGGGGAGCTGTTTTTT
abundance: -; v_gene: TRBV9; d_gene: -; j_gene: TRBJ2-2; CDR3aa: CASSVVSGPNTGELFF; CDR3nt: TGTGCCAGCAGCGTAGTTTCAGGCCCGAACACCGGGGAGCTGTTTTTT
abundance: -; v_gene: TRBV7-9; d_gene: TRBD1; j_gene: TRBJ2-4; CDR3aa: CASSPGTGRGDIQYF; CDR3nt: TGTGCCAGCAGCCCCGGGACAGGGAGGGGGGACATTCAGTACTTC
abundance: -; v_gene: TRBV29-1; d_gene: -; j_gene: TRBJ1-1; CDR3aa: CSVGGPNTEAFF; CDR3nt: TGCAGCGTTGGGGGCCCCAACACTGAAGCTTTCTTT
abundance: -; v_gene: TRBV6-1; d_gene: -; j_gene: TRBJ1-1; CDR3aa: CASLIGGSANTEAFF; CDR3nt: TGTGCCAGCCTTATCGGGGGGAGCGCGAACACTGAAGCTTTCTTT
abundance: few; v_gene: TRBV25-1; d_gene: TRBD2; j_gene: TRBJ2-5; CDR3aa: CATSGGGAGETQYF; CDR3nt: TGTGCCACCTCCGGGGGAGGGGCAGGAGAGACCCAGTACTTC
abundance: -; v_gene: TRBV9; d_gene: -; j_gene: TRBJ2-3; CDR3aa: CASSPREGDTQYF; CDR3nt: TGTGCCAGCAGCCCCCGAGAGGGAGATACGCAGTATTTT
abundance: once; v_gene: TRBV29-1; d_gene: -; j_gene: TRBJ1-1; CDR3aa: CSVEPPAGGVNTEAFF; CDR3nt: TGCAGCGTTGAACCCCCCGCGGGGGGGGTGAACACTGAAGCTTTCTTT
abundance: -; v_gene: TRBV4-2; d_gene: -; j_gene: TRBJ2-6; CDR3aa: CASDPRHFSGANVLTF; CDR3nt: TGTGCCAGCGACCCCCGACACTTCTCTGGGGCCAACGTCCTGACTTTC
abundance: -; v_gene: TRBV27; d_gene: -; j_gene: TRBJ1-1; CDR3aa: CASSLGGSTEAFF; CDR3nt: TGTGCCAGCAGTTTAGGGGGGAGCACTGAAGCTTTCTTT
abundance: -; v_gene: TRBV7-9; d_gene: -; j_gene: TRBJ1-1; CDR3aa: CASSLVWGAEAFF; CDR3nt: TGTGCCAGCAGCTTAGTATGGGGGGCTGAAGCTTTCTTT
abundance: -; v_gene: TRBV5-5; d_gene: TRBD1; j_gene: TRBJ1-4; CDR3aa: CASSSRDRGRTNEKLFF; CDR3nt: TGTGCCAGCAGCTCCCGGGACAGGGGAAGGACTAATGAAAAACTGTTTTTT
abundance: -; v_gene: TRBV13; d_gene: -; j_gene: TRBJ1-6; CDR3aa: CASSLQDSPLHF; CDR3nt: TGTGCCAGCAGCTTACAGGATTCACCCCTCCACTTT
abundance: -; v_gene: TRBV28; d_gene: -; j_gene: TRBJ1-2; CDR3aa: CASSLQGNGYTF; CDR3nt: TGTGCCAGCAGTTTACAGGGTAATGGCTACACCTTC